These 3 T cell receptor beta chains were all obtained from the same sample, sequenced in a study of long-term antiretroviral therapy in people with HIV. The run of the v3.0 immunoSEQ assay was at survey level. TCRdb's copy holds only in-frame clones and misses some; the assay was immunoSEQ multiplex PCR. The sample lists over 25,000 clones, roughly 97% occurring once. The sample consisted of unsorted PBMCs, taken 7.6 years after starting antiretroviral therapy. The receptor set was obtained from a man aged 25-45 years with HIV.

The CDR3 sequence is CASSVEGREPSSTDTQYF. The CDR3 DNA is TGTGCCAGCAGTGTTGAGGGGAGGGAACCTTCTAGCACAGATACGCAGTATTTT. The chain joins TRBV2 to TRBJ2-3; 7 positions match TRBD2. The germline gives CDR1 SNHLY, CDR2 FYNNEI. Trimming removed 4 bases from V and 0 bases from J; junction bases left unmatched: 13. The CDR3 is 18 amino acids.

The chain combines TRBV2 with TRBJ2-5, with TRBD2 matching over 9 bases. The CDR3 totals 15 residues. The germline CDR1 and CDR2 sequences are SNHLY and FYNNEI. V shed 1 base, J shed 5 bases, and the junction held 5 bases outside the gene matches. This CDR3 reads CASSEGGGGGETQYF. CDR3 nucleotide sequence: TGTGCCAGCAGTGAAGGCGGGGGGGGTGGTGAGACCCAGTACTTC.

This clone was found once. The chain carries TRBV19 and TRBJ2-7; 10 nucleotides line up with TRBD2. The germline CDR1 and CDR2 sequences are LNHDA and SQIVND (reference sequence). The trim removed 9 bases at V and 3 bases at J, leaving 5 bases unmatched. CDR3 length equals 13 residues. This CDR3 reads CASGTSASYEQYF. The CDR3, as DNA: TGTGCCAGCGGGACTAGCGCCAGCTACGAGCAGTACTTC. The full variable domain, with the rest looked up from reference TRBV19 and TRBJ2-7, is DGGITQSPKYLFRKEGQNVTLSCEQNLNHDAMYWYRQDPGQGLRLIYYSQIVNDFQKGDIAEGYSVSREKKESFPLTVTSAQKNPTAFYLCASGTSASYEQYFGPGTRLTVT.